This TCR beta chain was identified in a study of shared clonotypes between healthy human individuals. Study at large: The cohort comprised a couple of women and a few men. Their ages spanned 18 to 49 years.

To note about this clone: Its antigen is unidentified.

Study-wide results and caveats: Compared with clonotypes that all four donors shared, non-shared clonotypes had lower generation probabilities.

Assay execution proceeded at the deep level. Authors' data handling: With immunoSEQ giving junction-only sequences and no quality scores, filtering differed. Using immunoSEQ multiplex PCR, the repertoire was profiled, and TCRdb retains in-frame clones only, with some absent. V and J calls plus clone size are reproduced from that table; the DNA served to infer D and trimming. Of some 2,500,000 clones in the sample, approximately 93% were seen once. The V end was cut by 6 bases, the J end by 0 bases, with 21 bases between. The CDR3 has 17 amino acids. CDR1 GTSNPN and CDR2 SVGIG come from the germline V gene (reference sequence).

The sequenced material came from naive CD4+ T cells from PBMCs. Subset denoted: CD45RA+ positively selected. This rearrangement joins TRBV30 to TRBJ1-3, with D possibly matching TRBD1 (5 bases). The clonotype comes from a young man in good health. Some clones in this sample may be carry-over from other donors' samples. DNA of the CDR3: TGTGCCTGCCCGGCACTCAGGGAGATATCCTCTGGAAACACCATATATTTT. Its protein product is CACPALREISSGNTIYF. The full variable domain, completed using reference TRBV30 and TRBJ1-3, is SQTIHQWPATLVQPVGSPLSLECTVEGTSNPNLYWYRQAAGRGLQLLFYSVGIGQISSEVPQNLSASRPQDRQFILSSKKLLLSDSGFYLCACPALREISSGNTIYFGEGSWLTVV.